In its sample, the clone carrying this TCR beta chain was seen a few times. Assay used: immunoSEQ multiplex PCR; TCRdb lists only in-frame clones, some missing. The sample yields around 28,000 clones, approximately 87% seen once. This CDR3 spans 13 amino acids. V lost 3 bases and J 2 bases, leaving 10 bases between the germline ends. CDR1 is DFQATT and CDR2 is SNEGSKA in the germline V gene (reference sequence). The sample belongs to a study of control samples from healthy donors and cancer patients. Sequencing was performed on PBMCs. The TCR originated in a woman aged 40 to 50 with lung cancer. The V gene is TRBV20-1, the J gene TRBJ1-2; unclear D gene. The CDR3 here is CSASRSGNYGYTF. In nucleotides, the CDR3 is TGCAGTGCTAGTAGGTCAGGCAACTATGGCTACACCTTC.